This note documents a single T cell receptor beta chain sequence. The sample originates from a study of blood T cell repertoires in COVID-19. This CDR3 contains 12 residues. CDR1 is SQVTM and CDR2 is ANQGSEA in the germline V gene. V shed 4 bases, J shed 6 bases, and the junction held 4 bases outside the gene matches. Using immunoSEQ multiplex PCR, the repertoire was profiled, and TCRdb retains in-frame clones only, with some absent. Of under 130,000 clones in the sample, roughly 80% were seen once. The sequence was collected from a woman between 65 and 79 years old with acute or convalescent COVID-19. The sample comprised peripheral blood. This rearrangement joins TRBV29-1 to TRBJ1-2; 8 bases match TRBD1. CDR3 coding DNA: TGCAGCGTTGCCAGGGGGCGCGATGGCTACACCTTC. This translates into CSVARGRDGYTF.